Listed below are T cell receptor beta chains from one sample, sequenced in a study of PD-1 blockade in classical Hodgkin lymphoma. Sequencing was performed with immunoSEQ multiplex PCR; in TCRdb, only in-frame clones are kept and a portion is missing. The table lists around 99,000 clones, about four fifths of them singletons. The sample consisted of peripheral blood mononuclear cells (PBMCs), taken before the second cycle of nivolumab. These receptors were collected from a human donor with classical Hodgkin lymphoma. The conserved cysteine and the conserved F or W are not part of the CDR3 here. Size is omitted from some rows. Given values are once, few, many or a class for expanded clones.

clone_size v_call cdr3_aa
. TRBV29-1 SVGGSGGEQF
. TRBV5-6 ASGPGGGRRADTQY
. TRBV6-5 ASRRRTATNEKLF
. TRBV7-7 ASSPTGVGQETQY
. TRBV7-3 ASSHGGRGETQY
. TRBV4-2 ASSQPPTDTQY
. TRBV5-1 ASSFQGWETQY
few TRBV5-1 ASSPERAEETQY
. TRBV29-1 SVGGQGQGTEAF
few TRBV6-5 ASRTGMNTEAF
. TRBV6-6 ASSYGLAGNTIY
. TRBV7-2 ASSPGTATEAF
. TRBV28 ASSLAANYGYT
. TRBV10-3 AISRTSGGTYEQY
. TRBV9 ASSAATANYGYT
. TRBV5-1 ASSLYPSGYYEQY
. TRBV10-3 ATGRAEGEEQY
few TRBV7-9 ASTQVGQMNTEAF
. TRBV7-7 ASSLGTSGGNEQF
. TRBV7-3 ASSLMSGYNEQF
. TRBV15 ATSRGTGGGQPQH
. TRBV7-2 ASLETGTYNEQF
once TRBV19 ASRSGGRGVDQPQH
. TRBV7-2 ASSLSRRQNEKLF
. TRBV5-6 ASSPLGTVPKNIQY
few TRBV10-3 AISERTVEAF
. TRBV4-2 ASSDTPGTAGGYT
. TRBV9 ASSAGGTGNTGELF
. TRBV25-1 ASSEISTNEKLF
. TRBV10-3 AISRGSIDEQY
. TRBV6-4 ASSDRAGELF
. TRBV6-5 ASSYWGARQETQY
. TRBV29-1 SVGLAGGGYEQY
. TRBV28 ASSLEGTSLPYEQY
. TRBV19 ASSTPGSGTGSGNTIY
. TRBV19 ASSMGVAGGRSDTQY
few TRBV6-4 ASTGAFIVGTSH
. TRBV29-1 SARLAGSGEQF
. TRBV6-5 ASSGGPTLDQPQH
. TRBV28 ASSPPGQRQETQY